This T cell receptor beta chain was identified during a study of cytomegalovirus exposure and HLA in healthy donors (dated 2017 in TCRdb). For the wider study: An earlier analysis of more than 550 of the donors reported 250 to 300 Gb of sequence data and some 110 million unique TCR beta sequences obtained from approximately 180 million T cells. Roughly 300 gigabases of sequencing data and 78 million or so unique TCR sequences were included in an early release covering roughly 700 HLA-typed donors. Among the roughly 380 genotyped donors, approximately 76% belonged to the genetic ancestry cluster associated with self-reported Caucasian donors. The study aimed to test whether signatures of past pathogen exposure could be identified by cataloging public T cell receptors. Using immunosequencing, the study profiled T cell repertoires from approximately 700 subjects and related those repertoires to cytomegalovirus serostatus. Besides the first cohort of 500 to 700 subjects, a separate validation cohort made up of 120 different subjects was used. To predict cytomegalovirus infection status, the study brought together high-throughput TCR immunosequencing, statistical association of individual TCRs with disease status, and machine learning. A later analysis re-analyzed previously published TCR beta repertoires from 660 or so donors and added high-resolution HLA genotyping to study TCR occurrence patterns. Rather than drawing on any new phenotypic data, the later analysis identified candidate immune exposures from TCR beta sequences and the way those sequences occurred across donors. To decide whether each TCR beta V gene segment behaved as functional or pseudogenic, an earlier analysis of 587 of the donors relied on high-throughput TCR beta sequencing. Donor age, sex, ethnicity and CMV serostatus were compiled alongside the repertoire data. A later genetic analysis used genome-wide SNP genotypes for about 60% of the roughly 670 donors, treating that subset as a discovery cohort. All discovery cohort repertoires had been generated using a single sequencing platform. Both class I and class II loci were covered by HLA typing, at four-digit resolution. Typing coverage differed by locus: A, B, C, DRB1 and DQB1 were typed in roughly 629-630 donors, DQA1 in approximately 520, DPA1 in some 570, and DPB1 in 450 to 480. Because of strong linkage in the cohort, roughly five DR-DQ haplotypes were treated as single units for association and clustering. On average, around 200,000 unique TCR beta nucleotide sequences were sequenced per donor among about 400 genotyped donors of the cohort, with 15% to 20% of those sequences being non-productive. Study-wide findings and limitations: The study listed around 160 TCR beta chains as associated with cytomegalovirus. Assigning TCR associations to individual alleles was difficult when HLA alleles, especially DR and DQ, strongly co-occurred. Specific HLA alleles were associated with some 15,000 TCR beta sequences at a false discovery rate of 0.05 in a later analysis. The presence/absence analyses assumed that sequencing depth was roughly uniform across donors, and that assumption may not be true. Because HLA typing was unavailable for some donors at each locus, only the typed subset was used in association tests. Because the 87-base-pair reads could not distinguish some IMGT-functional V segments, including TRBV6-2 and TRBV6-3, those segments were excluded. An earlier analysis of 450 to 750 of the donors showed that most TCR beta V segments appeared in productive rearrangements either about 87% or about 30% of the time, which broadly matched IMGT annotations. A cluster of highly shared sequence variants was judged likely to represent a technical artifact of the sequencing pipeline. According to a later genetic analysis, donors in an Asian-associated ancestry cluster had fewer N-insertions in productive TCRs than the approximately 650-donor mean. According to a later analysis, parvovirus B19, influenza, CMV and Epstein-Barr virus appeared linked to several top co-occurrence clusters. For the cohort, immune exposure information was limited to CMV serostatus. Correlated functional status among segregating V segments might be attributable to linkage disequilibrium, but an unknown experimental factor could not be ruled out. Three of the identified cytomegalovirus-associated TCR beta chains were confirmed in vitro to be specific for cytomegalovirus antigens. Compared with equally common non-associated chains, HLA-associated TCR beta chains in a later analysis were more clonally expanded and had lower generation probabilities. In this cohort, only TCR beta chains were sequenced, and detectable features were limited by the absence of alpha or paired-chain data. A later analysis found that TCR association rates varied across HLA loci, with DRB1 alleles showing the most associated TCRs and HLA-C alleles the fewest. Because counts were too low, approximately 18 rarely observed V segments, including chromosome 9 orphons, were excluded from the earlier analysis of around 640 of the donors. Most TCR sequences were observed very rarely across donors, whereas some public TCRs were present in many individuals. It was suggested by the authors that the approach could potentially be generalized to other disease states and immunological phenotypes. The classifier was reported to diagnose cytomegalovirus status with high specificity and sensitivity in both the original cohort and the validation cohort. An association between a missense DCLRE1C variant and V-gene and J-gene trimming of TCR beta chains was found in a later genetic analysis and replicated in an independent cohort. According to a later analysis, most CMV-associated TCR beta chains appeared to be HLA-restricted, and the HLA associations seemed to be driven largely by CMV exposure. A further reported finding was that TCR beta sequences accurately predicted the HLA-A and HLA-B alleles for most subjects in the first cohort.

Library construction relied on the immunoSEQ multiplex PCR assay. For the multiplex PCR, a mixture combining 60 forward primers for TCR Vbeta segments and 13 reverse primers for TCR Jbeta segments was used. Amplification of the CDR3 region of rearranged TCR beta genes was performed with a multiplex PCR assay on genomic DNA. On the Illumina HiSeq System, the amplified TCR beta libraries were sequenced as 87-base-pair reads. Processing in the source paper ran as follows. A later analysis counted about 80 million unique TCR beta chains across the 666 repertoires, and roughly 10 million of these chains were shared by at least two donors. A nearest-neighbor algorithm error-corrected the raw reads and collapsed the reads into unique sequences, merging closely related sequences to remove PCR and sequencing errors. CDR3 sequences were aligned to IMGT reference sequences to assign V, D and J gene segments. For a sequence to be retained, a match of at least six nucleotides was required to both a V gene segment and a J gene segment. A rearrangement counted as productive if the CDR3 had no stop codons and remained in frame with V and J, and every other rearrangement counted as non-productive. CDR3 was defined according to IMGT convention as the region running from the second conserved V-encoded cysteine to the conserved J-encoded phenylalanine. The earlier analysis of approximately 500 of the donors excluded sequences that lacked an unambiguous match to a single V gene segment. An earlier analysis of roughly 590 of the donors called V segments functional above 56.7% productive rearrangements and segregating when the between-donor standard deviation exceeded 5%. A statistical classification framework was developed to diagnose cytomegalovirus status using the catalog of TCR beta chain sequences. In a later analysis, TCR nucleotide sequences were compared against IMGT/GENE-DB human TR gene sequences so that V and J genes could be assigned. A later analysis assigned CDR3 sequences and most-parsimonious VDJ recombination scenarios with the TCRdist pipeline. In a later analysis, each TCR beta chain was defined by its CDR3 amino acid sequence together with its V-gene family, and reads without a unique V-gene family were excluded. In a later analysis, approximately 590 highly shared, low-generation-probability nucleotide sequences were removed to address suspected cross-contamination and a sequencing artifact. A later analysis calculated a clonal expansion index for each public chain from normalized within-repertoire ranks of inferred template counts. A later analysis computed generation probabilities with a VDJ recombination model fitted to out-of-frame rearrangements, and checked the results against IGoR. Hypergeometric tests were used in a later analysis to score TCR-TCR, TCR-HLA and TCR-CMV co-occurrence, with a repertoire-size bias correction applied to the TCR pairs. In a later analysis, false discovery rates were estimated by permuting HLA or CMV assignments 20 times. A later analysis grouped co-occurring TCRs with DBSCAN, adding TCRdist sequence similarity when clustering within HLA-allele-positive subsets. Repertoires with fewer than 30,000 or more than 120,000 public chains were left out of co-occurrence clustering, as were five repertoires with anomalous nucleotide sharing. Entries here come from immuneACCESS through TCRdb and include only in-frame sequences with V and J called. Some clones fail to appear in such tables; in the studies checked, an unresolved V gene covers under half of the shortfall, and the cause of the remainder is unknown. V, J and clone size reflect that table, while D and trimming were determined from the DNA. The sample records about 190,000 clones, under 80% of which are singletons. The ten largest clones take up approximately 5% of the sample.

As encoded in the germline V gene, CDR1 is SGHRS while CDR2 is YFSETQ. Including cysteine and phenylalanine, the CDR3 has 13 amino acids. Here the CDR3 DNA is all that survives: 39 bases in frame from base 1. Notes on this clone: This receptor's antigen is unknown. It has no much larger one-base neighbor in the sample; base qualities were not kept.

In total, roughly 670 healthy bone marrow donors made up the cohort. At the time of sampling, all cohort members were nominally healthy, though unrecorded immune exposures were likely present. The donor tested CMV seropositive and was one of the 289 seropositive cohort members. Every donor gave a peripheral blood sample, and the peripheral blood mononuclear cells from that sample were used for TCR beta sequencing. The Qiagen DNeasy Blood Extraction Kit was used to extract genomic DNA from the blood cell samples. The material sequenced was PBMCs. The rearrangement joined TRBV5-1 to TRBJ2-5, and 7 junction bases match TRBD1. The DNA end is more similar to TRBJ2-7, so the J call may be wrong. This clonotype was sampled from a man aged 25-45 years in good health and CMV-seropositive. The CDR3 in this case is CASGQDSSYEQYF. The DNA reads as follows: TGCGCCAGCGGACAGGATAGCTCCTACGAGCAGTACTTC.